A selection of T cell receptor beta chains follows, all from one sample in a study of beta chain features in type 1 diabetes. Measured with immunoSEQ multiplex PCR; TCRdb has only the in-frame clones, and not every one. The sample consists of about 150,000 clones, roughly 48% of them appearing once. Sequenced material: Tregs from blood. The receptors shown here come from a man aged 18 to 29 in good health. CDR3s include the opening cysteine and the closing phenylalanine or tryptophan. The order of the fields is D gene, V gene, J gene, clone size, CDR3 protein, CDR3 DNA. D genes are given only for firm matches. Clone size is given for some rows only: seen once, a few or many times, or a class if the clone is expanded.

D: TRBD1
V: TRBV7-2
J: TRBJ2-1
size: few
CDR3: CASSFRTGGRLGYNEQFF
DNA: TGTGCCAGCAGCTTTAGGACAGGCGGCAGGTTGGGTTACAATGAGCAGTTCTTC

D: -
V: TRBV28
J: TRBJ1-1
size: -
CDR3: CASSLGGKAFF
DNA: TGTGCCAGCAGTTTAGGAGGGAAAGCTTTCTTT

D: TRBD1
V: TRBV5-1
J: TRBJ2-1
size: few
CDR3: CASSLRQGRGEQFF
DNA: TGCGCCAGCAGCCTCAGACAGGGAAGGGGTGAGCAGTTCTTC

D: TRBD1
V: TRBV29-1
J: TRBJ2-3
size: few
CDR3: CSVDRTGGTQYF
DNA: TGCAGCGTTGACCGGACAGGGGGTACGCAGTATTTT

D: -
V: TRBV7-2
J: TRBJ1-5
size: -
CDR3: CASSSGLPNQPQHF
DNA: TGTGCCAGCAGCTCGGGTCTCCCCAATCAGCCCCAGCATTTT

D: TRBD2
V: TRBV4-2
J: TRBJ2-2
size: -
CDR3: CASSQDRRGLAGAGELFF
DNA: TGTGCCAGTAGCCAAGATAGGCGGGGACTAGCGGGAGCCGGGGAGCTGTTTTTT

D: -
V: TRBV5-6
J: TRBJ2-1
size: -
CDR3: CASSLGWGWSSSYNEQFF
DNA: TGTGCCAGCAGCTTGGGGTGGGGCTGGTCCAGCTCCTACAATGAGCAGTTCTTC

D: -
V: TRBV7-2
J: TRBJ1-5
size: -
CDR3: CASSLQVGGNQPQHF
DNA: TGTGCCAGCAGCTTACAAGTAGGGGGCAATCAGCCCCAGCATTTT

D: -
V: TRBV4-2
J: TRBJ1-2
size: few
CDR3: CASSQDTGAGVGTRDGYTF
DNA: TGTGCCAGCAGCCAAGATACGGGCGCGGGCGTAGGCACGCGGGATGGCTACACCTTC

D: -
V: TRBV19
J: TRBJ1-1
size: -
CDR3: CASSISTETEAFF
DNA: TGTGCCAGTAGTATAAGTACGGAGACTGAAGCTTTCTTT

D: TRBD1
V: TRBV5-1
J: TRBJ1-1
size: few
CDR3: CASGTVNTEAFF
DNA: TGCGCCAGCGGGACAGTGAACACTGAAGCTTTCTTT

D: -
V: TRBV18
J: TRBJ1-1
size: -
CDR3: CASSPSLGAFTEAFF
DNA: TGTGCCAGCTCACCAAGTTTAGGGGCATTCACTGAAGCTTTCTTT

D: -
V: TRBV18
J: TRBJ1-5
size: -
CDR3: CASSPTEGSNQPQHF
DNA: TGTGCCAGCTCACCAACGGAGGGAAGCAATCAGCCCCAGCATTTT

D: -
V: TRBV7-2
J: TRBJ2-5
size: few
CDR3: CASSLSETETQYF
DNA: TGTGCCAGCAGCTTGTCGGAGACAGAGACCCAGTACTTC

D: -
V: TRBV6-6
J: TRBJ1-2
size: -
CDR3: CASSPRGNYGYTF
DNA: TGTGCCAGCAGTCCTCGGGGGAACTATGGCTACACCTTC

D: TRBD2
V: TRBV5-4
J: TRBJ2-7
size: -
CDR3: CASSLATSGPYEQYF
DNA: TGTGCCAGCAGCTTGGCAACTAGCGGACCCTACGAGCAGTACTTC

D: TRBD1
V: TRBV19
J: TRBJ2-5
size: -
CDR3: CASEGAGETQYF
DNA: TGTGCCAGTGAGGGGGCTGGAGAGACCCAGTACTTC

D: TRBD1
V: TRBV5-1
J: TRBJ2-1
size: -
CDR3: CASRGQGVYNEQFF
DNA: TGCGCCAGCAGGGGGCAGGGGGTCTACAATGAGCAGTTCTTC

D: -
V: TRBV6-6
J: TRBJ1-2
size: -
CDR3: CASSGLPTARTSGYTF
DNA: TGTGCCAGCAGCGGGCTACCGACAGCCCGAACAAGTGGCTACACCTTC

D: -
V: TRBV5-1
J: TRBJ2-3
size: -
CDR3: CASSRRRDTQYF
DNA: TGCGCCAGCAGCCGGCGGAGGGATACGCAGTATTTT

D: TRBD2
V: TRBV9
J: TRBJ2-2
size: few
CDR3: CASSVGAGRGGATGELFF
DNA: TGTGCCAGCAGCGTAGGGGCTGGGCGCGGGGGGGCCACCGGGGAGCTGTTTTTT

D: -
V: TRBV6-5
J: TRBJ1-5
size: once
CDR3: CASSAGFSNQPQHF
DNA: TGTGCCAGCAGTGCAGGGTTTAGCAATCAGCCCCAGCATTTT

D: -
V: TRBV7-2
J: TRBJ1-6
size: -
CDR3: CASTQGGAGARSPLHF
DNA: TGTGCCAGCACCCAAGGGGGGGCGGGGGCGCGCTCACCCCTCCACTTT

D: TRBD2
V: TRBV4-2
J: TRBJ2-5
size: -
CDR3: CASSPLGSGDETQYF
DNA: TGTGCCAGCAGCCCCCTCGGTAGCGGGGACGAGACCCAGTACTTC

D: TRBD1
V: TRBV7-9
J: TRBJ1-4
size: -
CDR3: CASRAARRQGNEKLFF
DNA: TGTGCCAGCAGAGCTGCCAGGCGACAGGGGAACGAAAAACTGTTTTTT

D: -
V: TRBV27
J: TRBJ2-7
size: -
CDR3: CASNPQGSSYEQYF
DNA: TGTGCCAGCAACCCACAGGGAAGCTCCTACGAGCAGTACTTC

D: -
V: TRBV5-1
J: TRBJ1-1
size: -
CDR3: CASSSTGLNTEAFF
DNA: TGCGCCAGCAGCTCGACAGGTCTGAACACTGAAGCTTTCTTT

D: -
V: TRBV27
J: TRBJ1-2
size: -
CDR3: CASSLSGRRYGYTF
DNA: TGTGCCAGCAGTTTAAGTGGCAGGCGCTATGGCTACACCTTC

D: -
V: TRBV7-9
J: TRBJ2-1
size: -
CDR3: CASSLGRTRDNEQFF
DNA: TGTGCCAGCAGCTTAGGCAGGACCAGGGACAATGAGCAGTTCTTC

D: -
V: TRBV19
J: TRBJ1-4
size: -
CDR3: CASTSATNEKLFF
DNA: TGTGCCAGTACTTCTGCAACTAATGAAAAACTGTTTTTT

D: TRBD1
V: TRBV7-8
J: TRBJ1-4
size: -
CDR3: CASSSTGGRPEKLFF
DNA: TGTGCCAGCAGCTCCACAGGGGGTCGCCCAGAAAAACTGTTTTTT

D: TRBD1
V: TRBV29-1
J: TRBJ1-1
size: -
CDR3: CSADRVGTEAFF
DNA: TGCAGCGCCGACAGGGTAGGCACTGAAGCTTTCTTT

D: TRBD2
V: TRBV15
J: TRBJ2-5
size: -
CDR3: CATSRRARGQETQYF
DNA: TGTGCCACCAGCAGACGGGCGCGGGGGCAAGAGACCCAGTACTTC

D: TRBD2
V: TRBV27
J: TRBJ2-7
size: -
CDR3: CASSQRAGLSYEQYF
DNA: TGTGCCAGCAGTCAAAGAGCGGGACTCTCCTACGAGCAGTACTTC

D: -
V: TRBV30
J: TRBJ2-5
size: -
CDR3: CAWSVPGRETQYF
DNA: TGTGCCTGGAGTGTACCTGGGAGGGAGACCCAGTACTTC

D: TRBD2
V: TRBV11-3
J: TRBJ2-1
size: -
CDR3: CASSLASGGWNEQFF
DNA: TGTGCCAGCAGCTTAGCTAGCGGGGGGTGGAATGAGCAGTTCTTC

D: TRBD2
V: TRBV4-3
J: TRBJ2-2
size: -
CDR3: CASSRRGAGSTGELFF
DNA: TGCGCCAGCAGCAGGCGGGGGGCCGGGAGCACCGGGGAGCTGTTTTTT

D: -
V: TRBV14
J: TRBJ1-1
size: few
CDR3: CASSQDLQWAFF
DNA: TGTGCCAGCAGCCAAGATTTACAGTGGGCTTTCTTT

D: -
V: TRBV7-2
J: TRBJ1-5
size: -
CDR3: CASSYYGSQPQHF
DNA: TGTGCCAGCAGCTACTACGGGAGTCAGCCCCAGCATTTT

D: TRBD1
V: TRBV29-1
J: TRBJ2-3
size: -
CDR3: CSVYDRGLTDTQYF
DNA: TGCAGCGTTTATGACAGGGGGCTCACAGATACGCAGTATTTT

D: -
V: TRBV5-1
J: TRBJ1-2
size: -
CDR3: CASSLNADGYTF
DNA: TGCGCCAGCAGCTTGAACGCGGATGGCTACACCTTC